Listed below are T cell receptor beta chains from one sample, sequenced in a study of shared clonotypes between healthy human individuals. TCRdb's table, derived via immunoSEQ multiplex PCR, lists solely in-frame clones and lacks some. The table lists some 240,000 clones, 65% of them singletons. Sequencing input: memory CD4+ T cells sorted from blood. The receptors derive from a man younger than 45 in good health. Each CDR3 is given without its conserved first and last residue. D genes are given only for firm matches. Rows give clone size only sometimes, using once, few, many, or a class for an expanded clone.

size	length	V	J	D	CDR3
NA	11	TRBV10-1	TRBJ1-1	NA	ASSNQGGTEAF
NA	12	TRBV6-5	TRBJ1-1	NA	ASVKTEVNTEAF
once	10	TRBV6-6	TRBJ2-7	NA	ASKYSGVEQY
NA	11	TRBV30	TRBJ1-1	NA	AWSEGLSTEAF
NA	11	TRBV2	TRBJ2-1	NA	ASSELVNNEQF
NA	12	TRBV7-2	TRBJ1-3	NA	ASSYDTGGDTIY
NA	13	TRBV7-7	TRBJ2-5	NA	ASSPSGGFQETQY
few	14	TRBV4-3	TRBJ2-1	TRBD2	ASSQEPSRGYNEQF
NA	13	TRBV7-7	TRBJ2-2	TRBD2	ASSLAGGRTGELF
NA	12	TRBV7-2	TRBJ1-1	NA	ASSSNSVNTEAF
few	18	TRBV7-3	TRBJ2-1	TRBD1	ASSLRGTGGIAGVQYEQF
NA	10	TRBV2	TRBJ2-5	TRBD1	ASSDRQGTQY
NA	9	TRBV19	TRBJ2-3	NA	ASSVGDTQY
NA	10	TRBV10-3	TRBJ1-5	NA	AIGLPDQPQH
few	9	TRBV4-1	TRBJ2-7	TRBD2	ASSQNAGLV
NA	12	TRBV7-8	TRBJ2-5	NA	ASSLGHRQETQY
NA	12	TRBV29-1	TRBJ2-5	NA	SVEAWDNQETQY
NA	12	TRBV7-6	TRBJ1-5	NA	ASSLSLGNQPQH
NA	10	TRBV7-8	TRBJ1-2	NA	ASSSFNYGYT
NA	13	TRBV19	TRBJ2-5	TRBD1	ASSNPGTGLETQY
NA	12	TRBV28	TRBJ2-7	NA	ASSLGEPSYEQY
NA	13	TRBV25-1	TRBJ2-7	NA	ASSAPSGTYYEQY
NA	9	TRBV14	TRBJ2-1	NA	ASSEKILLF
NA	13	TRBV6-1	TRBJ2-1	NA	ASRTHVGASNEQF
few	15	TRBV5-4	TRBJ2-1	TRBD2	ASSLGTSGKGSNEQF
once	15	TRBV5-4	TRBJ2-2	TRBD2	ASSTGTSGIGTGELF
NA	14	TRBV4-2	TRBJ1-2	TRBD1	ASSHAGTGNAYGYT
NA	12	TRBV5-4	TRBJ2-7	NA	ASSLYGTYPQQY
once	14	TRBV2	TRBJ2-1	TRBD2	ASSEAWGTSGNEQF
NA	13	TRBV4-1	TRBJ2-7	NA	ASSQVSQQSYEQY
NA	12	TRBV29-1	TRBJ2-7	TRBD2	SVSGTSGTYEQY
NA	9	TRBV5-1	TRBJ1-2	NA	ASSLGREYT
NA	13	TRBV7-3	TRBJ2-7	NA	ASSLVAGPTHEQY
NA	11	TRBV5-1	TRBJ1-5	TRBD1	ASSTGQGSPQH
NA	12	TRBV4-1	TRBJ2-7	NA	ASSQGEQGREQY
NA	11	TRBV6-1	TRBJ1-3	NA	ASSESGQGTIY
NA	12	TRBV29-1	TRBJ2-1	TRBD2	SVEEGAGSNEQF
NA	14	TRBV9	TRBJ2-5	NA	ASSENSDATYETQY
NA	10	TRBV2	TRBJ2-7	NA	ASRTDYYEQY
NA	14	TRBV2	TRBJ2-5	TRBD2	ASSGLAGLGVRTQY
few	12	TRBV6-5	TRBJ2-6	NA	ASSYLSGANVLT
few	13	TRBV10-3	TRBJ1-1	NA	AISARRETGTEAF
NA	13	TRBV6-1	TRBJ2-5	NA	ASSELTAGQETQY
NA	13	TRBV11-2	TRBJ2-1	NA	ASSLGGGAYNEQF
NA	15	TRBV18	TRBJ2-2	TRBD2	ASSRTSGSSNTGELF